This T cell receptor (beta chain) emerged from a study of T-cell reconstitution after alpha-beta-depleted transplantation in children. This CDR3 comprises 13 residues. V trimming: 1 base; J trimming: 6 bases; junction bases outside the gene matches: 3. CDR1 is SEHNR, CDR2 FQNEAQ, per germline (reference sequence). This sample's TCRbeta library carried unique molecular identifier barcodes. TCRdb itself ran the PCR reads through MiXCR, one entry per CDR3 protein. Among roughly 400,000 distinct CDR3 sequences listed, around two fifths were seen once. This clonotype was seen at least ten times. What it recognizes is unknown. The study, taken as a whole, reports: Reportedly, alpha-beta T cells present about two months post-transplant originated from several hundred expanded clones of graft origin. Surviving recipient cells, namely T cells and thymic progenitors, were the source of high day-60 TCRbeta diversity in some patients.

J is TRBJ2-7 and V is TRBV7-9; TRBD2 aligns across 7 bases. This receptor was obtained from a girl under 10 years old with aplastic anemia, due to receive a stem cell transplant. Sequencing was performed on PBMCs, taken before TCRalphabeta/CD19-depleted stem cell transplant. CDR3 nucleotide sequence: TGTGCCAGCAGCTTAGGACTAGCCTTCGAGCAGTACTTC. It codes for CASSLGLAFEQYF.